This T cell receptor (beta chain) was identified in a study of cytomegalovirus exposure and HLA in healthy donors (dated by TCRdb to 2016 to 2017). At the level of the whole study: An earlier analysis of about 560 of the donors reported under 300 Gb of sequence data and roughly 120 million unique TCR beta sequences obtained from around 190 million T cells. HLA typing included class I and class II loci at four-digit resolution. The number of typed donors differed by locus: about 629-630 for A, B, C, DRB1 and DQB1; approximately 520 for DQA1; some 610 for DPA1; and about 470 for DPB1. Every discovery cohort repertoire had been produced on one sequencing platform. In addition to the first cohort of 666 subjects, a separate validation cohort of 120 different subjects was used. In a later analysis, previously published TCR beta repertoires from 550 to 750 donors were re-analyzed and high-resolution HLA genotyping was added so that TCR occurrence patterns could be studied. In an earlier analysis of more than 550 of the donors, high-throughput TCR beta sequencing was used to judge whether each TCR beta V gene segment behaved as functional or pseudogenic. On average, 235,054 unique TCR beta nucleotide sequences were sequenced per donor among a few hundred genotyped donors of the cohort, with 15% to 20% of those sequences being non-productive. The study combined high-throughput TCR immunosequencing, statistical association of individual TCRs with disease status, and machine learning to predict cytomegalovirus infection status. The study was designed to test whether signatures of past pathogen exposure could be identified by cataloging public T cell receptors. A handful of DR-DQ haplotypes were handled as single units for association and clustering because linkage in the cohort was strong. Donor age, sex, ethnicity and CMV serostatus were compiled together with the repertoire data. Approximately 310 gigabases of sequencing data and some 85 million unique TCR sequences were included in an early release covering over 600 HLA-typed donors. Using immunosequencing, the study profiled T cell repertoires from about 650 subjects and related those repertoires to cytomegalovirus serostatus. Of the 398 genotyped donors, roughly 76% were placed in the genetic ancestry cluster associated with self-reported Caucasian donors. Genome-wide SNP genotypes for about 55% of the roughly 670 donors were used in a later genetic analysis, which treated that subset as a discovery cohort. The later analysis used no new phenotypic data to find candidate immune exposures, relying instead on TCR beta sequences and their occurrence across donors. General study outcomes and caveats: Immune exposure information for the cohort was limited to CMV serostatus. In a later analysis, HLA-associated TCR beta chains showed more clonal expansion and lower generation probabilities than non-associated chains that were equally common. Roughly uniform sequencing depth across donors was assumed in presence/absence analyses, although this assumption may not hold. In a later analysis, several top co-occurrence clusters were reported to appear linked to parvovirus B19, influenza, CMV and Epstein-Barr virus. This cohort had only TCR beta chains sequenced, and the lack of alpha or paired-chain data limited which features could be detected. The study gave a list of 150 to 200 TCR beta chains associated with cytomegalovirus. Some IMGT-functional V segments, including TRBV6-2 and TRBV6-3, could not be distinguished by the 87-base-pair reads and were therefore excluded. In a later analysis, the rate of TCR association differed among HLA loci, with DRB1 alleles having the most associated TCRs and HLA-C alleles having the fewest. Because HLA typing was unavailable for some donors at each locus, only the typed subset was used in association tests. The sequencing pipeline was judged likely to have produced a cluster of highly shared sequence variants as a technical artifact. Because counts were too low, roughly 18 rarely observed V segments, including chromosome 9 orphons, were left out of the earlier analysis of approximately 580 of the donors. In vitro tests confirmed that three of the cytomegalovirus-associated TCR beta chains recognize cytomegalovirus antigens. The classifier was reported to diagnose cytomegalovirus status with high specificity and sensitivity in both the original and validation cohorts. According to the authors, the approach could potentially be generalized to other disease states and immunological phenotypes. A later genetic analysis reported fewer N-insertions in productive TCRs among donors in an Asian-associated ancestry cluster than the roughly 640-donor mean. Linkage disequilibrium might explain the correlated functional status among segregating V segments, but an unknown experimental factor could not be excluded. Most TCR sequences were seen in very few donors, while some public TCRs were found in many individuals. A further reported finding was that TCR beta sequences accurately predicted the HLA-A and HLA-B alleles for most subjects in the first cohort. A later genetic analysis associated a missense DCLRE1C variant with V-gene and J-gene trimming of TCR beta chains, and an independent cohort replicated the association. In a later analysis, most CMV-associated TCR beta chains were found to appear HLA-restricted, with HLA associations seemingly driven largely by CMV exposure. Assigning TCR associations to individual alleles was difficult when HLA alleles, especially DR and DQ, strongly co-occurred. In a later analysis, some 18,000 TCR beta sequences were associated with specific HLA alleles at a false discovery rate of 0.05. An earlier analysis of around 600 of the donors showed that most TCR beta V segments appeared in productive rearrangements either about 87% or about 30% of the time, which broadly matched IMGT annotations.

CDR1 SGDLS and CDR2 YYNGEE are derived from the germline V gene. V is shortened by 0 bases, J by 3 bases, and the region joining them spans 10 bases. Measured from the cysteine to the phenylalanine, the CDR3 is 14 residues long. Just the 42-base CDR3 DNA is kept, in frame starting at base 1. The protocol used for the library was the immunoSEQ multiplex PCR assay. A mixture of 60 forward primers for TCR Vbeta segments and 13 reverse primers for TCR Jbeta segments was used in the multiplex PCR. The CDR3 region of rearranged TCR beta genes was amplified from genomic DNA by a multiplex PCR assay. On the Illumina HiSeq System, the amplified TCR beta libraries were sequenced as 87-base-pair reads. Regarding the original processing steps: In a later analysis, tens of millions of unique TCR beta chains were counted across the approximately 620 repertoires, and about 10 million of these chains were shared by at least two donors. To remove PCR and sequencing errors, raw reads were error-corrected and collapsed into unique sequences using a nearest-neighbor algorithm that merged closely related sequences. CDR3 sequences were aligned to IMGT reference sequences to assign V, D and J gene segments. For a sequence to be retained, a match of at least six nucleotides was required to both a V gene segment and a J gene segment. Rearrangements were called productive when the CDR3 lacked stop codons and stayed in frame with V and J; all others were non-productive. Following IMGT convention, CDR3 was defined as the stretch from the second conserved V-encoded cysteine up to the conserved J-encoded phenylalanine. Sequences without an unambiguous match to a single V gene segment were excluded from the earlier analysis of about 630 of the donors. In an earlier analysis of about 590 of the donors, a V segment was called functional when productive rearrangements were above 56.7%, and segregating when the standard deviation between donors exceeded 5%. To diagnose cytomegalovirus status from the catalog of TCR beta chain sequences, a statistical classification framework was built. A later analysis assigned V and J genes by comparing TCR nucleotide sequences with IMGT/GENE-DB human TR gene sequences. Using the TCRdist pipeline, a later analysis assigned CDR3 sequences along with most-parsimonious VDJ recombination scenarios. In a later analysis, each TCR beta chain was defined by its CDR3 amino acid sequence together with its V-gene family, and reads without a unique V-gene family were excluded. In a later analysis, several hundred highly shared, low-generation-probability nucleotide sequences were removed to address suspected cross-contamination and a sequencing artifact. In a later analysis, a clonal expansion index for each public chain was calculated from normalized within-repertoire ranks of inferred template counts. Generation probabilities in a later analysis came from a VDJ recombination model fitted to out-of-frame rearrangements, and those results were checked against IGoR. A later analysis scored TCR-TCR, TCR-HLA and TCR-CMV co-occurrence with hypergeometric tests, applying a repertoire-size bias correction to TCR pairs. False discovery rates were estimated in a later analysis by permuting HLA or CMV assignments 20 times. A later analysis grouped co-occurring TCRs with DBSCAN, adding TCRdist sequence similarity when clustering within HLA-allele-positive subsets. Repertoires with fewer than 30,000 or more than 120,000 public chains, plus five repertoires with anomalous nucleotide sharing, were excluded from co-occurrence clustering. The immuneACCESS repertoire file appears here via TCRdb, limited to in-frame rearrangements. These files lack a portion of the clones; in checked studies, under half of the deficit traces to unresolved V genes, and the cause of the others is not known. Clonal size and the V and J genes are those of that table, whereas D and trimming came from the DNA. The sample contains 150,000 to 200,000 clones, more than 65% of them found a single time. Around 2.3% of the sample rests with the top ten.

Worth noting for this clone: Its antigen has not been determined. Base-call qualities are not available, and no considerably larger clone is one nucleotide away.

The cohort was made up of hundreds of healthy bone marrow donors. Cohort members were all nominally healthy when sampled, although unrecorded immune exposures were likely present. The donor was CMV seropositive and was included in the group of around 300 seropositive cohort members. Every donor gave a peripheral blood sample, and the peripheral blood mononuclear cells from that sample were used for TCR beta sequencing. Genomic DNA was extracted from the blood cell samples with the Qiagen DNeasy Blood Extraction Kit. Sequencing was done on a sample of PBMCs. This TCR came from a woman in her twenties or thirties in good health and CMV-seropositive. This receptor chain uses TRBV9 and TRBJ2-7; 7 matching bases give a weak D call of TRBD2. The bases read TGTGCCAGCAGCGTAGGGGGGGGCCGCTACGAGCAGTACTTC. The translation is CASSVGGGRYEQYF.